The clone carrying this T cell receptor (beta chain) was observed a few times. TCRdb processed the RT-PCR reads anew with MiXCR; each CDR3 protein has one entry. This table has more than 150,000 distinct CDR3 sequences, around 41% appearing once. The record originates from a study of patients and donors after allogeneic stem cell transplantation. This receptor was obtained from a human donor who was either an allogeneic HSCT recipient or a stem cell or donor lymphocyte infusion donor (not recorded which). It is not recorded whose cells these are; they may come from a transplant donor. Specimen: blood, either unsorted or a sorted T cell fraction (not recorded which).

Written as DNA, the CDR3 is TGTGCCAGCAGTTTAAGGATCTGGAACACTGAAGCTTTCTTT. This sequence encodes CASSLRIWNTEAFF. The V call is TRBV12-3 or TRBV12-4, the J call TRBJ1-1; no firm D call. The CDR3 covers 14 residues. Deletions cut 2 bases from V and 1 base from J, with 8 bases between.